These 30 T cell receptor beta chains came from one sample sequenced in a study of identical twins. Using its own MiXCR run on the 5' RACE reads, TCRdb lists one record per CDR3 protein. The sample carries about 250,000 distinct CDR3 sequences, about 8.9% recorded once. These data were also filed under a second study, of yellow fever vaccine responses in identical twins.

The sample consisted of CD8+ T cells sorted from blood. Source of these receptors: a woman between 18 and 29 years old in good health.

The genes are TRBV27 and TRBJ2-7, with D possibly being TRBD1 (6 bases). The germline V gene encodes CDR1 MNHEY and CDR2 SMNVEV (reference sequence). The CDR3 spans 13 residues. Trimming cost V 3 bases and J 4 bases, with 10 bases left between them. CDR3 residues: CASSLDSHYEQYF. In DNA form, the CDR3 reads TGTGCCAGCAGTTTGGACAGTCATTACGAGCAGTACTTC.

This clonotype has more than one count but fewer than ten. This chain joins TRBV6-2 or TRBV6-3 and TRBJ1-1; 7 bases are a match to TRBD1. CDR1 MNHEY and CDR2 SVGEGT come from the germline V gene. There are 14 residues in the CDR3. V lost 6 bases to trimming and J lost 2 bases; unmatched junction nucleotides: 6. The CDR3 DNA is TGTGCCAGCAGAACATCAGGGGGTAACACTGAAGCTTTCTTT. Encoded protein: CASRTSGGNTEAFF.

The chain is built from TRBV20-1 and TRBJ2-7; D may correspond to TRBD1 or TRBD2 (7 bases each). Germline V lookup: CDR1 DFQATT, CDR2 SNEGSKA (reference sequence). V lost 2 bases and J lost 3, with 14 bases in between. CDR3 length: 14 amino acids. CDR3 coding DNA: TGCAGTGCTAGACCTGACAGGGAGGGCTACGAGCAGTACTTC. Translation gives CSARPDREGYEQYF.

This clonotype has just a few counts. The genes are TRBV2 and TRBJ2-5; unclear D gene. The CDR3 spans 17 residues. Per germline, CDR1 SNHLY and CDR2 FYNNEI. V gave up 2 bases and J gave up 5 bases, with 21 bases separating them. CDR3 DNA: TGTGCCAGCAGTGAATCCGGCCCCGGGTGGAGTCGGGAGACCCAGTACTTC. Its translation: CASSESGPGWSRETQYF.

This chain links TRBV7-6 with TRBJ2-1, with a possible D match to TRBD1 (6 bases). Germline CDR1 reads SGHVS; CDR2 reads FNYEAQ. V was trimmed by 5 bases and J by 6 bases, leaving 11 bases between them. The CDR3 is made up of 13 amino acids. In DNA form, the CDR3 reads TGTGCCAGCAGCCCAGGGGTGGTCAATGAGCAGTTCTTC. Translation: CASSPGVVNEQFF.

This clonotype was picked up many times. CDR3 DNA sequence: TGCAGCGCCCCACAGGGGCACTATGGCTACACCTTC. Its protein product is CSAPQGHYGYTF. The genes are TRBV29-1 and TRBJ1-2; TRBD1 agrees at 7 bases. CDR3 length: 12 residues. J was trimmed by 3 bases and V by 7 bases; bases with no gene match: 5. The germline V gene encodes CDR1 SQVTM and CDR2 ANQGSEA. Drawing the rest from reference TRBV29-1 and TRBJ1-2, the complete variable domain is SAVISQKPSRDICQRGTSLTIQCQVDSQVTMMFWYRQQPGQSLTLIATANQGSEATYESGFVIDKFPISRPNLTFSTLTVSNMSPEDSSIYLCSAPQGHYGYTFGSGTRLTVV.

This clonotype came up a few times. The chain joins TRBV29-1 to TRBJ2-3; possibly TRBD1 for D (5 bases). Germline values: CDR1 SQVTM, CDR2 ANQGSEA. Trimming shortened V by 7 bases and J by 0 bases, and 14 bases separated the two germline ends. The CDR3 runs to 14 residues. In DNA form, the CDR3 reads TGCAGCGGGGTCCAGGGCCTAAGCACAGATACGCAGTATTTT. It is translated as CSGVQGLSTDTQYF.

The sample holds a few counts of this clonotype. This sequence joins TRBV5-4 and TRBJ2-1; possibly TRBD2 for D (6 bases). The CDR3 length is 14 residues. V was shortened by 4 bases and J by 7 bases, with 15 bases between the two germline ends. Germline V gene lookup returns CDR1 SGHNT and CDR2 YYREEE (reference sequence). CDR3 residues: CASSPLAGRNEQFF. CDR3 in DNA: TGTGCCAGCAGCCCCTTGGCGGGGCGGAATGAGCAGTTCTTC.

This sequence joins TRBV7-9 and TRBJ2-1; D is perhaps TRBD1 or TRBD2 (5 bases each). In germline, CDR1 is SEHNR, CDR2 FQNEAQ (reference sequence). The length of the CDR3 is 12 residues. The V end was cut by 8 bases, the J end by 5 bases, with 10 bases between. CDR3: CASCGGNNEQFF. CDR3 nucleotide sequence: TGTGCCAGCTGTGGGGGAAACAATGAGCAGTTCTTC.

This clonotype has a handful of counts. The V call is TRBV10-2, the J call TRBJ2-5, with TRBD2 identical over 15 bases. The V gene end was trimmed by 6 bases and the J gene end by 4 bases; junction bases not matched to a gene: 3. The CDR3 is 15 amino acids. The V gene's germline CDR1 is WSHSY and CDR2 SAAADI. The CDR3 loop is CASSEGLAGGETQYF. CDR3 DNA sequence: TGCGCCAGCAGCGAGGGACTAGCGGGAGGAGAGACCCAGTACTTC.

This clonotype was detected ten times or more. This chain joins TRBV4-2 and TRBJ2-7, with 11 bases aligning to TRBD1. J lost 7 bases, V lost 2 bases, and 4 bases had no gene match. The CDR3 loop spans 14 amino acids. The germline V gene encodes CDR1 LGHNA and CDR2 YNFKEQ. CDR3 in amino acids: CASSQKGTGGEQYF. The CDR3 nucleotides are TGTGCCAGCAGCCAAAAAGGGACAGGGGGTGAGCAGTACTTC.

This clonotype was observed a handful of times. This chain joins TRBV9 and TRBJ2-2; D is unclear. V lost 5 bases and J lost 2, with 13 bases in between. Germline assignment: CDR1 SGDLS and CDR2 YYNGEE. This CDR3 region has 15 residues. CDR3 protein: CASRQTNHNTGELFF. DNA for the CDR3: TGTGCCAGCAGACAGACGAATCACAACACCGGGGAGCTGTTTTTT.

This CDR3 is CASSQETGDLNSPLHF. In DNA, the CDR3 is TGTGCCAGCAGCCAGGAGACAGGGGATCTGAATTCACCCCTCCACTTT. The V gene is TRBV7-2, the J gene TRBJ1-6; 8 nucleotides line up with TRBD1. CDR3 length: 16 amino acids. CDR1 is SGHTA, CDR2 FQGNSA, per germline. V gave up 5 bases and J gave up 7 bases; unmatched junction bases: 10.

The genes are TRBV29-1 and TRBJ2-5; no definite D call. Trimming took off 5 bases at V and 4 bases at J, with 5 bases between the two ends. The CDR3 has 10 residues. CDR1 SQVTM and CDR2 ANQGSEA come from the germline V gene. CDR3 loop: CSVTAETQYF. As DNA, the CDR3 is TGCAGCGTTACAGCAGAGACCCAGTACTTC.

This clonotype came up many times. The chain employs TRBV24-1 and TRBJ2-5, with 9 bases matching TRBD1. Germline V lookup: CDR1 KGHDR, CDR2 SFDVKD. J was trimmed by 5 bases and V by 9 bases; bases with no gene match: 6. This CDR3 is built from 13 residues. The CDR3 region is CATRGTGQETQYF. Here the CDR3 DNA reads TGTGCCACCCGCGGGACAGGGCAGGAGACCCAGTACTTC.

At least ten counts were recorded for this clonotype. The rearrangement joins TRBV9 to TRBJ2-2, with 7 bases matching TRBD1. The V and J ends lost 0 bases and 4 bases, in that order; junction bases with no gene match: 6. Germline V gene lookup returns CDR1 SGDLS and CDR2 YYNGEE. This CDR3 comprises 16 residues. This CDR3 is CASSVEQGDVTGELFF. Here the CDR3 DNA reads TGTGCCAGCAGCGTAGAGCAGGGGGATGTCACCGGGGAGCTGTTTTTT.

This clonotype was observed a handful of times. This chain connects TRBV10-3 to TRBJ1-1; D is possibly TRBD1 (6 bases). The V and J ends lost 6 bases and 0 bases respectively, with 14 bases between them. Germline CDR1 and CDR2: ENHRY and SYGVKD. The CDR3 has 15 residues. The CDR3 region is CAISDVGQVNTEAFF. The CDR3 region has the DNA TGTGCCATCAGCGACGTGGGACAAGTGAACACTGAAGCTTTCTTT.

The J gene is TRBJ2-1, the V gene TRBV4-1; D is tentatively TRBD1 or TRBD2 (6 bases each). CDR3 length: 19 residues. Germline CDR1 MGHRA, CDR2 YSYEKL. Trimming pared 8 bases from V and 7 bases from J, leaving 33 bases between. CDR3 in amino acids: CASRPGAGGDRGPLNEQFF. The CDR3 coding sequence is TGCGCCAGCCGTCCGGGGGCCGGAGGTGATCGGGGACCCCTGAATGAGCAGTTCTTC.

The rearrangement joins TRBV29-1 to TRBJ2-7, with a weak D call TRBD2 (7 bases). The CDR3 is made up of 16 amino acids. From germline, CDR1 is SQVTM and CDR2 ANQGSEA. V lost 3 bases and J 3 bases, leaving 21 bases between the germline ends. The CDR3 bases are TGCAGCGTTGAGGAGGGGGGGGACCATCCGGGCTACGAGCAGTACTTC. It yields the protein CSVEEGGDHPGYEQYF.

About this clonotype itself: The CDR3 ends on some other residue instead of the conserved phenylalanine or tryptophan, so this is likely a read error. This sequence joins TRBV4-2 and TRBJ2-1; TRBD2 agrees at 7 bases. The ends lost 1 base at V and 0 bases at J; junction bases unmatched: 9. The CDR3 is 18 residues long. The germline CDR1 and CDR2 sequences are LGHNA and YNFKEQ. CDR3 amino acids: CASSQVTKRGNSYNEQFL. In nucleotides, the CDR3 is TGTGCCAGCAGCCAAGTTACAAAGCGGGGAAACTCCTACAATGAGCAGTTCCTC.

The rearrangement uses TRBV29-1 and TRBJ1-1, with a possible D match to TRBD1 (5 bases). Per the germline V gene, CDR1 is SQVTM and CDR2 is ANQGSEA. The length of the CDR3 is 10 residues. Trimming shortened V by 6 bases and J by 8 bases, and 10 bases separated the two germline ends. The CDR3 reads CSVGVSEAFF. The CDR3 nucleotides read TGCAGCGTGGGGGTCTCCGAAGCTTTCTTT.

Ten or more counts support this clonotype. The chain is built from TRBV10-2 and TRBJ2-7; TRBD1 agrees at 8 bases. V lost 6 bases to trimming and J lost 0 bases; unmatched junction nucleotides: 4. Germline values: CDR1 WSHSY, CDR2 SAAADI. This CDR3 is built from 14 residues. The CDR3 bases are TGCGCCAGCAGAGACAGGGGTTCCTCCTACGAGCAGTACTTC. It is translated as CASRDRGSSYEQYF.

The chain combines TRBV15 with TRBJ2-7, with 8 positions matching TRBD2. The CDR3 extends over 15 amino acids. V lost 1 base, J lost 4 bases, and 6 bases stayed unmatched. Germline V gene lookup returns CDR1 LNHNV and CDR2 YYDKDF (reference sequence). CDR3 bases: TGTGCCACCAGCAGAGCGGACTCTAGCGGGTACGAGCAGTACTTC. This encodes CATSRADSSGYEQYF.

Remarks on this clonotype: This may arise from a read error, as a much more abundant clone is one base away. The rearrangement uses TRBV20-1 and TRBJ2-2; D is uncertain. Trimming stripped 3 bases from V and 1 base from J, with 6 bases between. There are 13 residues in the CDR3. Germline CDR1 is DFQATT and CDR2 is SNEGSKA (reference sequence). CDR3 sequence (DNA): TGCAGTGCTAGGAGACAGAACACCGGGGAGCTGTTTTTT. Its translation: CSARRQNTGELFF.

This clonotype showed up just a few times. CDR3 amino acids: CASSWGLAGGTDTQYF. In DNA, the CDR3 is TGTGCCAGCAGCTGGGGACTAGCGGGAGGCACAGATACGCAGTATTTT. The genes are TRBV13 and TRBJ2-3; 14 nucleotides line up with TRBD2. The length of the CDR3 is 16 residues. CDR1 and CDR2 (germline): PRHDT, FYEKMQ (reference sequence). Trimming cost V 4 bases and J 1 base; bases outside gene matches: 1.

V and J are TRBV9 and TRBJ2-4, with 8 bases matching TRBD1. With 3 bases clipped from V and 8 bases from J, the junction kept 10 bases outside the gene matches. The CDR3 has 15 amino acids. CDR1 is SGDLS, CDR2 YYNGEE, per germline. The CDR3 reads CASSALDRARDIQYF. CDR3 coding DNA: TGTGCCAGCAGCGCCCTGGACAGGGCGAGGGACATTCAGTACTTC.

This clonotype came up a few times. CDR3 DNA: TGTGCCAGCAGCCCCCAGTCCGGGACTACGAACACCGGGGAGCTGTTTTTT. As protein: CASSPQSGTTNTGELFF. This rearrangement joins TRBV7-3 to TRBJ2-2; the match to TRBD2 covers 7 bases. The junction had 9 bases not matched to a gene; V was cut back by 5 bases and J by 0 bases. This CDR3 has 17 amino acids. Germline loops: CDR1 SGHTA, CDR2 FQGTGA.

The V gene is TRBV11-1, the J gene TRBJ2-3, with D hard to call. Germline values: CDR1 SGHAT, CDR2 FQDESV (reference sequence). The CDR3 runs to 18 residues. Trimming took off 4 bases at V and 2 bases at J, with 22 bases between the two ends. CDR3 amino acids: CASSYPEGEVGPTDTQYF. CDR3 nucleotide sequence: TGTGCCAGCAGCTACCCAGAAGGAGAAGTTGGCCCCACAGATACGCAGTATTTT.

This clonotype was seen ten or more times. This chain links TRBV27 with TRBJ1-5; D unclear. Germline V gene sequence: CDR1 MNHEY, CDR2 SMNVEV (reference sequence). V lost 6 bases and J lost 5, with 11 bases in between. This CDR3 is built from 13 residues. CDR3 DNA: TGTGCCAGCAGGGATACTAGGGATCAGCCCCAGCATTTT. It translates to CASRDTRDQPQHF.

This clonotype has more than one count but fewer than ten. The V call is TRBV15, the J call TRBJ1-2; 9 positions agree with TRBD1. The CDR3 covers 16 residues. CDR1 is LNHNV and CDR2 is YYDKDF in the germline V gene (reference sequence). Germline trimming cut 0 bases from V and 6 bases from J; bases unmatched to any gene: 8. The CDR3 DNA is TGTGCCACCAGCAGAGATTGGGACAGGGAGGAGGATGGCTACACCTTC. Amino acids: CATSRDWDREEDGYTF.